Described below is a single T cell receptor beta chain sequence and its context. The target antigen is unknown. This CDR3 has 14 residues. Looked up from germline, CDR1 is LNHDA and CDR2 is SQIVND (reference sequence). V dropped 4 bases and J dropped 4 bases, with 11 bases sitting between them. This specimen belongs to a study of PD-1 blockade in mismatch repair-deficient tumors. Study findings and constraints: After pembrolizumab, tumor-resident clones rose rapidly, then generally contracted before radiologic responses.

TCRdb's copy holds only in-frame clones and misses some; the assay was immunoSEQ multiplex PCR. The sample lists about 84,000 clones, approximately 81% occurring once. The V gene is TRBV19, the J gene TRBJ1-5, with D possibly TRBD1 on 5 matching bases. This specimen was peripheral blood, taken 12 weeks after starting pembrolizumab. This clonotype originated in an adult with mismatch repair-deficient cancer. The DNA for the CDR3 is TGTGCCAGTAGTAACGACAGAGATAATCAGCCCCAGCATTTT. Amino acids: CASSNDRDNQPQHF.